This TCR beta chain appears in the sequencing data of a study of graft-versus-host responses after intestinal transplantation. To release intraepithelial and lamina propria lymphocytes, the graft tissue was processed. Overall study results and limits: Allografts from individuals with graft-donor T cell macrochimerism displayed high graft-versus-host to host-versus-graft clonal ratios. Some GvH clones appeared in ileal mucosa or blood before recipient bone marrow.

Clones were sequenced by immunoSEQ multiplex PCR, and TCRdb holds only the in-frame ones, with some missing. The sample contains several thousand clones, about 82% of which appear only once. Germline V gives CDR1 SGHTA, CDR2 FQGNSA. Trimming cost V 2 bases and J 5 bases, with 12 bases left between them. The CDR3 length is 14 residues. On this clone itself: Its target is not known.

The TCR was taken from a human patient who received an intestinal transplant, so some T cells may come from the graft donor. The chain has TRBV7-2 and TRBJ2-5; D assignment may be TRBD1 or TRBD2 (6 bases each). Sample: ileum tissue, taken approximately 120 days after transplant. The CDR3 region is CASSLFGGGETQYF. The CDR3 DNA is TGTGCCAGCAGCTTATTCGGGGGCGGCGAGACCCAGTACTTC.